Listed below are T cell receptor beta chains from one sample, sequenced in a study of blood T cell repertoires in COVID-19. Only in-frame clones appear in the TCRdb table, and some are missing; sequencing was by immunoSEQ multiplex PCR. The table has under 300,000 clones, around 90% seen once. The sample comprised peripheral blood. The receptors originated from a woman in her thirties or forties who had recovered from COVID-19. The CDR3 runs from the conserved cysteine through the conserved F or W. Fields, in order: CDR3 protein, CDR3 DNA, V gene, D gene, J gene, clone size. The D gene is left open where the match is weak. The size entry is marked missing in some rows and otherwise reads once, few, many or a size class.

CDR3 protein: CSVEPGGGLEFF
CDR3 DNA: TGCAGCGTTGAACCCGGCGGGGGCTTGGAGTTCTTC
V gene: TRBV29-1
D gene: NA
J gene: TRBJ2-1
clone size: NA

CDR3 protein: CASGGRWDSPLHF
CDR3 DNA: TGTGCCAGCGGAGGACGATGGGATTCACCCCTCCACTTT
V gene: TRBV27
D gene: NA
J gene: TRBJ1-6
clone size: NA

CDR3 protein: CAGPLAGPYEQYF
CDR3 DNA: TGTGCCGGTCCCCTAGCGGGCCCATACGAGCAGTACTTC
V gene: TRBV3-1/TRBV3-2
D gene: TRBD2
J gene: TRBJ2-7
clone size: NA

CDR3 protein: CASSQSTGGSIGELFF
CDR3 DNA: TGTGCCAGCAGCCAATCAACAGGGGGTTCTATCGGGGAGCTGTTTTTT
V gene: TRBV3-1/TRBV3-2
D gene: TRBD1
J gene: TRBJ2-2
clone size: NA

CDR3 protein: CASSRQAGSYNEQFF
CDR3 DNA: TGTGCCAGCAGTAGACAGGCCGGCTCCTACAATGAGCAGTTCTTC
V gene: TRBV2
D gene: NA
J gene: TRBJ2-1
clone size: NA

CDR3 protein: CASSIAGVGLAGTSSDNEQFF
CDR3 DNA: TGTGCCAGTAGTATAGCAGGAGTCGGGCTAGCGGGAACGTCGTCCGACAATGAGCAGTTCTTC
V gene: TRBV19
D gene: TRBD2
J gene: TRBJ2-1
clone size: NA

CDR3 protein: CSVVAIPGENTEAFF
CDR3 DNA: TGCAGCGTTGTGGCAATCCCGGGGGAGAACACTGAAGCTTTCTTT
V gene: TRBV29-1
D gene: NA
J gene: TRBJ1-1
clone size: few

CDR3 protein: CASRSAKGKSENYGYTF
CDR3 DNA: TGTGCCAGCAGATCCGCGAAGGGGAAGTCGGAAAACTATGGCTACACCTTC
V gene: TRBV7-9
D gene: NA
J gene: TRBJ1-2
clone size: many

CDR3 protein: CASSLRLAGSTDTQYF
CDR3 DNA: TGTGCCAGCAGCTTAAGACTAGCGGGAAGCACAGATACGCAGTATTTT
V gene: TRBV7-3
D gene: TRBD2
J gene: TRBJ2-3
clone size: NA

CDR3 protein: CASRVGTDEAFF
CDR3 DNA: TGTGCCAGCAGGGTCGGGACAGACGAAGCTTTCTTT
V gene: TRBV28
D gene: TRBD1
J gene: TRBJ1-1
clone size: NA

CDR3 protein: CASSLIPRGVGHF
CDR3 DNA: TGTGCCAGCAGCTTAATTCCCCGTGGAGTCGGGCATTTT
V gene: TRBV7-4
D gene: NA
J gene: TRBJ1-5
clone size: NA

CDR3 protein: CAAPSKTGASSGELFF
CDR3 DNA: TGTGCCGCGCCATCCAAGACAGGAGCTTCTTCCGGGGAGCTGTTTTTT
V gene: TRBV30
D gene: NA
J gene: TRBJ2-2
clone size: NA

CDR3 protein: CASSQLGTGTEQYF
CDR3 DNA: TGCGCCAGCAGCCAATTGGGGACAGGGACCGAGCAGTACTTC
V gene: TRBV4-1
D gene: TRBD1
J gene: TRBJ2-7
clone size: NA

CDR3 protein: CASRHREGTEAFF
CDR3 DNA: TGTGCCAGTAGGCACAGGGAGGGCACTGAAGCTTTCTTT
V gene: TRBV19
D gene: NA
J gene: TRBJ1-1
clone size: NA

CDR3 protein: CASSQGKLAGGGELFF
CDR3 DNA: TGCGCCAGCAGCCAAGGCAAGCTAGCGGGAGGCGGGGAGCTGTTTTTT
V gene: TRBV4-1
D gene: TRBD2
J gene: TRBJ2-2
clone size: NA

CDR3 protein: CASSGTSDYEQYF
CDR3 DNA: TGTGCCAGCTCCGGGACTAGCGACTACGAGCAGTACTTC
V gene: TRBV6-5
D gene: TRBD2
J gene: TRBJ2-7
clone size: NA